This T cell receptor (beta chain) was observed in a study of CD8+ T cells in alopecia areata. Across the whole study: Treatment comprised oral tofacitinib, 5 to 10 mg twice daily, in treated patients. Tofacitinib ran for 6 to 18 months before 6 months off drug. Study-level results: An increase in clonality over normal scalp was evident in lesional scalp, especially alopecia totalis/universalis.

In each case, RNA was isolated and then reverse transcribed into cDNA as the sequencing template. Method: immunoSEQ multiplex PCR; TCRdb's copy keeps in-frame clones and lacks some. This table has over 100,000 clones, almost 50% appearing once. PBMC-derived CD4+ and CD8+ T cells were sorted. V was pared by 4 bases and J by 0 bases, with 12 bases between. CDR1 and CDR2 (germline): MNHEY, SMNVEV (reference sequence). The CDR3 has 15 amino acids. Concerning this clone: As yet, its antigen is unknown.

The rearrangement links TRBV27 to TRBJ1-2; D is unclear. The sequencing here drew on CD8+ T cells sorted from blood, taken at week 0. This clonotype was obtained from a human donor with alopecia areata. CDR3 residues: CASSYSQVPNYGYTF. The CDR3 DNA follows: TGTGCCAGCAGTTACAGCCAGGTTCCTAACTATGGCTACACCTTC.